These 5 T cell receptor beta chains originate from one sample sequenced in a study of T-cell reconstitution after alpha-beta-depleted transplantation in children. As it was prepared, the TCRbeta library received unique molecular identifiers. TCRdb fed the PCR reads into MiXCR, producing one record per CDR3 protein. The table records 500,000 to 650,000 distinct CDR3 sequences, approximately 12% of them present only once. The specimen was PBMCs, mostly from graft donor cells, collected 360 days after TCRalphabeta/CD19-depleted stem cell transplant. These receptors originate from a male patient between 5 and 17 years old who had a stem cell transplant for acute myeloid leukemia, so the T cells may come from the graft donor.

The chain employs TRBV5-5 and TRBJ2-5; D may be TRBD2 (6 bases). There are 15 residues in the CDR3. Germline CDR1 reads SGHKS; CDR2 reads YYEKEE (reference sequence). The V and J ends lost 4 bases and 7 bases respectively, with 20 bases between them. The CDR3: CASSLKRAPEGTQYF. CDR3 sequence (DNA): TGTGCCAGCAGCCTCAAGCGGGCCCCAGAGGGGACCCAGTACTTC.

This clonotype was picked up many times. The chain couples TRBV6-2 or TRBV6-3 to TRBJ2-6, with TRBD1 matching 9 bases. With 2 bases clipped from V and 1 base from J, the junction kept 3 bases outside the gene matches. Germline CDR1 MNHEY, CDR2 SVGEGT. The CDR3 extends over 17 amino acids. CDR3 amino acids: CASSYEDRGSGANVLTF. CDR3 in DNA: TGTGCCAGCAGTTACGAGGACAGGGGATCTGGGGCCAACGTCCTGACTTTC.

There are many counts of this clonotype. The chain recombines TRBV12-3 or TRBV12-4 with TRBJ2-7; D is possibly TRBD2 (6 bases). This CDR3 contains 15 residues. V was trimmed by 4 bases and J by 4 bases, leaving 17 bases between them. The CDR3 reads CASSSRVGGPYEQYF. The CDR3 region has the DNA TGTGCCAGCAGTTCTCGAGTCGGAGGGCCTTACGAGCAGTACTTC.

CDR3 protein: CASSSPPGGGVQETQYF. CDR3 bases: TGTGCCAGCAGCTCCCCTCCAGGCGGGGGGGTCCAAGAGACCCAGTACTTC. V usage is TRBV7-9 and J usage is TRBJ2-5, with 9 bases aligning to TRBD2. The length of the CDR3 is 17 residues. Germline V CDR1 and CDR2: SEHNR, FQNEAQ (reference sequence). V lost 4 bases to trimming and J lost 1 base; unmatched junction nucleotides: 10.

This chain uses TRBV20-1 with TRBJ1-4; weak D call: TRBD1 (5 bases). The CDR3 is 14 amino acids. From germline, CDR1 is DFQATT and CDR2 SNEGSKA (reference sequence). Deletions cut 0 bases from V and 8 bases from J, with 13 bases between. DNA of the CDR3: TGCAGTGCTAGAGATGAGGGGAGAAACGAAAAACTGTTTTTT. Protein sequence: CSARDEGRNEKLFF.